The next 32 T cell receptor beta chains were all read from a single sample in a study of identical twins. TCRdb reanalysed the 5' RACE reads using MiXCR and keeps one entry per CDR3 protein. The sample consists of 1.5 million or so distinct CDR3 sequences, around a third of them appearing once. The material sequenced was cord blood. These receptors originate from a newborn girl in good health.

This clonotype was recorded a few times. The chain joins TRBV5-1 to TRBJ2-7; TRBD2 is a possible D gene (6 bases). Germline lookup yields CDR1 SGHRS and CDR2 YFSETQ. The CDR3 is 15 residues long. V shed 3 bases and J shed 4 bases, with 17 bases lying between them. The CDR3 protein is CASSWAGTGYYEQYF. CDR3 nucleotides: TGCGCCAGCAGCTGGGCGGGGACTGGATATTACGAGCAGTACTTC.

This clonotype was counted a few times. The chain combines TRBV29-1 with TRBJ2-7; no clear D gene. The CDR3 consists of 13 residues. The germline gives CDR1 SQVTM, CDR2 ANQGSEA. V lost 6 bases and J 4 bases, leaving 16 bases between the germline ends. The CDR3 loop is CSVGPSPFYEQYF. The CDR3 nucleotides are TGCAGCGTCGGGCCGTCTCCTTTTTACGAGCAGTACTTC.

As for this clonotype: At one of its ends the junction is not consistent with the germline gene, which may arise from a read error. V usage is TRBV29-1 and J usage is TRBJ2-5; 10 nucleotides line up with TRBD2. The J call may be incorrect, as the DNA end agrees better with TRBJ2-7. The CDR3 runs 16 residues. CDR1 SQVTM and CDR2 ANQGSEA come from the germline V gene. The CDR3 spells CSAYRPIAGGSCEQYF. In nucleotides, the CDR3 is TGCAGCGCCTACAGGCCTATAGCGGGGGGATCCTGCGAGCAGTACTTC.

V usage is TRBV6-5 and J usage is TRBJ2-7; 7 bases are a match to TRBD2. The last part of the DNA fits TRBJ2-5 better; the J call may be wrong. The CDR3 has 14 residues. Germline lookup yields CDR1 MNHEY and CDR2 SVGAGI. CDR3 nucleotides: TGTGCCAGCAGTTCCACGGGGGGATACGGGACCCAGTACTTC. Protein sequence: CASSSTGGYGTQYF.

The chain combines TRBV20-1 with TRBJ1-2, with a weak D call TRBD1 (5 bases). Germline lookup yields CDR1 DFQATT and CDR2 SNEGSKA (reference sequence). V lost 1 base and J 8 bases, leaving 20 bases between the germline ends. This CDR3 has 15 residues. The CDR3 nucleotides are TGCAGTGCTAGAGCCCCGGGGGGTCTGGGAAGAGGCTACACCTTC. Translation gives CSARAPGGLGRGYTF.

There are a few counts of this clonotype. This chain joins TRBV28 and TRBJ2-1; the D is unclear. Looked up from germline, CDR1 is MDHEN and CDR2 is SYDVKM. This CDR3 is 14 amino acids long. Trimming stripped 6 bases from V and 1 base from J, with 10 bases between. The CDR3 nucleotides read TGTGCCAGCAGGGGCGTAGTATCCTACAATGAGCAGTTCTTC. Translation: CASRGVVSYNEQFF.

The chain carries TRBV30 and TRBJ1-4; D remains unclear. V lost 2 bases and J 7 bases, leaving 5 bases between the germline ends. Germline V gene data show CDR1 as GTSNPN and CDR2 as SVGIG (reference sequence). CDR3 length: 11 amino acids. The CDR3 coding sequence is TGTGCCTGGAGTCTAGGTGAAAAACTGTTTTTT. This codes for CAWSLGEKLFF. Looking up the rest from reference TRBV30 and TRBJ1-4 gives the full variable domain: SQTIHQWPATLVQPVGSPLSLECTVEGTSNPNLYWYRQAAGRGLQLLFYSVGIGQISSEVPQNLSASRPQDRQFILSSKKLLLSDSGFYLCAWSLGEKLFFGSGTQLSVL.

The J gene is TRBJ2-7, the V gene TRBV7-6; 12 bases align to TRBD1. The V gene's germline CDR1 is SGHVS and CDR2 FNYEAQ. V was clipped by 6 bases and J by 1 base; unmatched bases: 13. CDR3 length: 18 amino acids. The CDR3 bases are TGTGCCAGCAGTCCCGGGACAGGGGGCGTAGGGAGTTCCTACGAGCAGTACTTC. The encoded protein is CASSPGTGGVGSSYEQYF.

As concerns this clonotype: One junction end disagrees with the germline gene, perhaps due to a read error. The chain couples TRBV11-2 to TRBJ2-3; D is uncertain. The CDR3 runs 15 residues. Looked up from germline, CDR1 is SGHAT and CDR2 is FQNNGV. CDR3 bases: TGTGCCAGCAGCTTACCCCGTTGGCTTGCAGATACGCGGTATTTT. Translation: CASSLPRWLADTRYF.

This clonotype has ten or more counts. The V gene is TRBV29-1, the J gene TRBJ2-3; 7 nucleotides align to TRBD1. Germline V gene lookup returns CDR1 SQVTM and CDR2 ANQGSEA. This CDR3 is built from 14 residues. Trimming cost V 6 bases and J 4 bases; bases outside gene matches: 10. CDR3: CSVETGPIPDTQYF. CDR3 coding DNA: TGCAGCGTCGAGACAGGGCCTATTCCAGATACGCAGTATTTT.

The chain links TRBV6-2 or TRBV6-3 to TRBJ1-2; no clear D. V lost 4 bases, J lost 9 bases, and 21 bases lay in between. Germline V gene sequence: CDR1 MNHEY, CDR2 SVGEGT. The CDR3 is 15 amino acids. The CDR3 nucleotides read TGTGCCAGCAGTTTGTTCCAGGCCTCCCTTCGAAGCTACACCTTC. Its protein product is CASSLFQASLRSYTF.

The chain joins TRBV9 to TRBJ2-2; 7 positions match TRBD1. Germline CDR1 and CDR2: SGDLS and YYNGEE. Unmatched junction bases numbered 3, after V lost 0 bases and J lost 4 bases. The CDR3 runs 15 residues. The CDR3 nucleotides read TGTGCCAGCAGCGTAGGGGACAGATTCACCGGGGAGCTGTTTTTT. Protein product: CASSVGDRFTGELFF.

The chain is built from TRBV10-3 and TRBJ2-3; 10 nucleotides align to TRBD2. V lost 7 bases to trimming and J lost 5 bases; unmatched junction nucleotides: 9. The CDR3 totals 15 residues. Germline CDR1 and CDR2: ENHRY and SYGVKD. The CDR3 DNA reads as TGTGCCATCAACGAGCGGGGGGGCCGGGGAGATACGCAGTATTTT. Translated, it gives CAINERGGRGDTQYF.

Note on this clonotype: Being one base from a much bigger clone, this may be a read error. The CDR3 DNA sequence: TGTGCCAGCAGCCTAGACCTACGAGCGACCCTAGAGACCCAGTTCTTC. Amino acid sequence: CASSLDLRATLETQFF. V gene TRBV4-2 combines with J gene TRBJ2-1; D gene unclear. Germline CDR1 is LGHNA and CDR2 is YNFKEQ. This CDR3 is 16 amino acids long. Trimming shortened V by 4 bases and J by 13 bases, and 26 bases separated the two germline ends.

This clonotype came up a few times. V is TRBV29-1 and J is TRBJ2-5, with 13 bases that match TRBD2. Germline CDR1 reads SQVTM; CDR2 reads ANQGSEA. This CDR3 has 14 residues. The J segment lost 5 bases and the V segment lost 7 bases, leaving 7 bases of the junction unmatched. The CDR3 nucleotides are TGCAGCGGCCATAAACTAGCGGGAGGGGAGACCCAGTACTTC. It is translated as CSGHKLAGGETQYF.

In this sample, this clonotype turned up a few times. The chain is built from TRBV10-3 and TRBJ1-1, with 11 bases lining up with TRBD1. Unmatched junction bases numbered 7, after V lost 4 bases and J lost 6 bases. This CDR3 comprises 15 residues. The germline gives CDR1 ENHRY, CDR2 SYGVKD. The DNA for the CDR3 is TGTGCCATCAGTGGGCACGGACAGGGGGCACCTGAAGCTTTCTTT. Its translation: CAISGHGQGAPEAFF.

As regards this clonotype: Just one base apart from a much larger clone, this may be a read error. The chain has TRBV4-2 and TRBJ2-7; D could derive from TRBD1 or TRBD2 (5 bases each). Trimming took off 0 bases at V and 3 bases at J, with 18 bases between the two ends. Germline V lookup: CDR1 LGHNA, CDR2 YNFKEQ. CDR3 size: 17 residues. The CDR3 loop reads CASSQEAPGPKFYEQYF. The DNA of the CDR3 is TGTGCCAGCAGCCAAGAAGCGCCGGGACCGAAATTCTACGAGCAGTACTTC.

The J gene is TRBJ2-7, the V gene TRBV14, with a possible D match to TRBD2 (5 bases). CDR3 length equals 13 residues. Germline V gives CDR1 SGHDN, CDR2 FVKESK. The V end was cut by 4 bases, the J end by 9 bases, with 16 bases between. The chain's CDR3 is CASSPSGPLWQYF. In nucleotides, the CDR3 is TGTGCCAGCAGCCCCAGCGGCCCGCTTTGGCAGTACTTC.

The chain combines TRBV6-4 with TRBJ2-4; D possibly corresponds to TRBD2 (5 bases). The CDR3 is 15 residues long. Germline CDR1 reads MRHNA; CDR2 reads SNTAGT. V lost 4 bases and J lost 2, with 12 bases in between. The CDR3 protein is CASSGAGEPKNIQYF. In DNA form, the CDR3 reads TGTGCCAGCAGTGGAGCTGGGGAGCCCAAAAACATTCAGTACTTC.

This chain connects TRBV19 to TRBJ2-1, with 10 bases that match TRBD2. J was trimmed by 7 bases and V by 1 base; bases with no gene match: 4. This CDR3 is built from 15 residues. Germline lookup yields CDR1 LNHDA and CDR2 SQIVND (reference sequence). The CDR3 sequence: CASSIVGSGRNEQFF. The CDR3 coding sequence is TGTGCCAGTAGTATAGTGGGTAGCGGGAGGAATGAGCAGTTCTTC. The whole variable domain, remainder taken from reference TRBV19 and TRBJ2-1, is DGGITQSPKYLFRKEGQNVTLSCEQNLNHDAMYWYRQDPGQGLRLIYYSQIVNDFQKGDIAEGYSVSREKKESFPLTVTSAQKNPTAFYLCASSIVGSGRNEQFFGPGTRLTVL.

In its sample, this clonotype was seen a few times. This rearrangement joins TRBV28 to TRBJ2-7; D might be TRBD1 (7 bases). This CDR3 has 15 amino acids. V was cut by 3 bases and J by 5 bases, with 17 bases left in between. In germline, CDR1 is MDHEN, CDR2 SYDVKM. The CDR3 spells CASSFYGRGDHEQYF. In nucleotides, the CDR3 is TGTGCCAGCAGTTTTTACGGCAGGGGGGACCACGAGCAGTACTTC.

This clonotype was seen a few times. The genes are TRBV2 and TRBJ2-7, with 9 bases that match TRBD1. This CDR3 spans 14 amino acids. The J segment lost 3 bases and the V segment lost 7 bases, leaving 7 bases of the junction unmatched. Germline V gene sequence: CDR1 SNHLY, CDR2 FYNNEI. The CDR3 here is CASNSDRGNYEQYF. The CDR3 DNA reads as TGTGCCAGCAATTCTGACAGGGGGAACTACGAGCAGTACTTC.

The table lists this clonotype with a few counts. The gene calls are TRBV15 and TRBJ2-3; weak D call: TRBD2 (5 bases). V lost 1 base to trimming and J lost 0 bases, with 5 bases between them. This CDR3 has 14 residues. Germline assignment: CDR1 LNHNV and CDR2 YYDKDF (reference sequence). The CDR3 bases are TGTGCCACCAGCAGAGGGGAGAGCACAGATACGCAGTATTTT. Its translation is CATSRGESTDTQYF.

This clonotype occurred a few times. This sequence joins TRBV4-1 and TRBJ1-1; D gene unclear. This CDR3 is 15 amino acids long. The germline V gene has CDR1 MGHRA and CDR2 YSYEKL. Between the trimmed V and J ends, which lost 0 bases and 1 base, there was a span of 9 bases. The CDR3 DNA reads TGCGCCAGCAGCCAAGATCCCCACGGGAACACTGAAGCTTTCTTT. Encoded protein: CASSQDPHGNTEAFF.

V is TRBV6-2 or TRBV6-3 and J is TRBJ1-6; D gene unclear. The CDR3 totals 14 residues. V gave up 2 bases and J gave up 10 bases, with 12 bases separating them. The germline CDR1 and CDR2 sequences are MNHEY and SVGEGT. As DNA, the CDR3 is TGTGCCAGCAGTTACGGAATATGGCCCTCACCCCTCCACTTT. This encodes CASSYGIWPSPLHF.

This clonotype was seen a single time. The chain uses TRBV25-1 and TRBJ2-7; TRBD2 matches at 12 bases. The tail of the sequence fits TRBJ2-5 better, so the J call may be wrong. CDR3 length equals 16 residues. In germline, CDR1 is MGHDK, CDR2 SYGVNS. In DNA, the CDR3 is TGTGCCAGCAGTGTGACTAGCGGGGGCCTCAGGGAGACCCAGTACTTC. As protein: CASSVTSGGLRETQYF.

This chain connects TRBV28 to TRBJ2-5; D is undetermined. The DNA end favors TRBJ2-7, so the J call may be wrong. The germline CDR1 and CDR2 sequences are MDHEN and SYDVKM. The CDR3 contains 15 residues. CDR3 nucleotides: TGTGCCAGCAGTTTCATCATGGCGCGATCGGCCGAGCAGTACTTC. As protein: CASSFIMARSAEQYF.

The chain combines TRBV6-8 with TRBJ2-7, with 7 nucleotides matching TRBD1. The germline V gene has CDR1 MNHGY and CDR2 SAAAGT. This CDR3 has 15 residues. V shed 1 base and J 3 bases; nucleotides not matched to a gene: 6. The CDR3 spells CASSYFRGPGYEQYF. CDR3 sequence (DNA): TGTGCCAGCAGTTACTTTAGGGGGCCGGGCTACGAGCAGTACTTC.

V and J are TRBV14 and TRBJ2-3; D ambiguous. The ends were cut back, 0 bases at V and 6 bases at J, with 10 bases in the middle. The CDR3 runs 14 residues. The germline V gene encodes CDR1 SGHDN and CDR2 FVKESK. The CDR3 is CASSQDPLRDTQYF. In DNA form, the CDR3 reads TGTGCCAGCAGCCAAGATCCTCTTCGGGATACGCAGTATTTT.

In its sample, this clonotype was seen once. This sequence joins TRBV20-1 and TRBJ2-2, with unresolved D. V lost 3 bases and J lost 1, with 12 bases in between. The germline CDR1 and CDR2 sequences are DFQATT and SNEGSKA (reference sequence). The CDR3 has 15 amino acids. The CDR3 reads CSASLGLVNTGELFF. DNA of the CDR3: TGCAGTGCTAGCCTCGGGCTAGTGAACACCGGGGAGCTGTTTTTT.

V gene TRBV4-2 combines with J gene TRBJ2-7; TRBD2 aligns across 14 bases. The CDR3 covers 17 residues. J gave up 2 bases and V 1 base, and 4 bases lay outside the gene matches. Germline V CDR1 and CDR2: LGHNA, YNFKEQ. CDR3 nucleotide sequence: TGTGCCAGCAGCCAAGCGGAGACTAGCGGGAGGGCCTACGAGCAGTACTTC. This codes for CASSQAETSGRAYEQYF.

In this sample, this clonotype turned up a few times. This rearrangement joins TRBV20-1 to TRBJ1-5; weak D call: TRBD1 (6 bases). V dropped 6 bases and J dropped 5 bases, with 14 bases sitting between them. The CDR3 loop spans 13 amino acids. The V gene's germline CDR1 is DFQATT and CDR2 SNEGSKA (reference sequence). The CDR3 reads CSANRDTDQPQHF. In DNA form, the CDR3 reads TGCAGTGCCAACCGGGACACCGATCAGCCCCAGCATTTT.